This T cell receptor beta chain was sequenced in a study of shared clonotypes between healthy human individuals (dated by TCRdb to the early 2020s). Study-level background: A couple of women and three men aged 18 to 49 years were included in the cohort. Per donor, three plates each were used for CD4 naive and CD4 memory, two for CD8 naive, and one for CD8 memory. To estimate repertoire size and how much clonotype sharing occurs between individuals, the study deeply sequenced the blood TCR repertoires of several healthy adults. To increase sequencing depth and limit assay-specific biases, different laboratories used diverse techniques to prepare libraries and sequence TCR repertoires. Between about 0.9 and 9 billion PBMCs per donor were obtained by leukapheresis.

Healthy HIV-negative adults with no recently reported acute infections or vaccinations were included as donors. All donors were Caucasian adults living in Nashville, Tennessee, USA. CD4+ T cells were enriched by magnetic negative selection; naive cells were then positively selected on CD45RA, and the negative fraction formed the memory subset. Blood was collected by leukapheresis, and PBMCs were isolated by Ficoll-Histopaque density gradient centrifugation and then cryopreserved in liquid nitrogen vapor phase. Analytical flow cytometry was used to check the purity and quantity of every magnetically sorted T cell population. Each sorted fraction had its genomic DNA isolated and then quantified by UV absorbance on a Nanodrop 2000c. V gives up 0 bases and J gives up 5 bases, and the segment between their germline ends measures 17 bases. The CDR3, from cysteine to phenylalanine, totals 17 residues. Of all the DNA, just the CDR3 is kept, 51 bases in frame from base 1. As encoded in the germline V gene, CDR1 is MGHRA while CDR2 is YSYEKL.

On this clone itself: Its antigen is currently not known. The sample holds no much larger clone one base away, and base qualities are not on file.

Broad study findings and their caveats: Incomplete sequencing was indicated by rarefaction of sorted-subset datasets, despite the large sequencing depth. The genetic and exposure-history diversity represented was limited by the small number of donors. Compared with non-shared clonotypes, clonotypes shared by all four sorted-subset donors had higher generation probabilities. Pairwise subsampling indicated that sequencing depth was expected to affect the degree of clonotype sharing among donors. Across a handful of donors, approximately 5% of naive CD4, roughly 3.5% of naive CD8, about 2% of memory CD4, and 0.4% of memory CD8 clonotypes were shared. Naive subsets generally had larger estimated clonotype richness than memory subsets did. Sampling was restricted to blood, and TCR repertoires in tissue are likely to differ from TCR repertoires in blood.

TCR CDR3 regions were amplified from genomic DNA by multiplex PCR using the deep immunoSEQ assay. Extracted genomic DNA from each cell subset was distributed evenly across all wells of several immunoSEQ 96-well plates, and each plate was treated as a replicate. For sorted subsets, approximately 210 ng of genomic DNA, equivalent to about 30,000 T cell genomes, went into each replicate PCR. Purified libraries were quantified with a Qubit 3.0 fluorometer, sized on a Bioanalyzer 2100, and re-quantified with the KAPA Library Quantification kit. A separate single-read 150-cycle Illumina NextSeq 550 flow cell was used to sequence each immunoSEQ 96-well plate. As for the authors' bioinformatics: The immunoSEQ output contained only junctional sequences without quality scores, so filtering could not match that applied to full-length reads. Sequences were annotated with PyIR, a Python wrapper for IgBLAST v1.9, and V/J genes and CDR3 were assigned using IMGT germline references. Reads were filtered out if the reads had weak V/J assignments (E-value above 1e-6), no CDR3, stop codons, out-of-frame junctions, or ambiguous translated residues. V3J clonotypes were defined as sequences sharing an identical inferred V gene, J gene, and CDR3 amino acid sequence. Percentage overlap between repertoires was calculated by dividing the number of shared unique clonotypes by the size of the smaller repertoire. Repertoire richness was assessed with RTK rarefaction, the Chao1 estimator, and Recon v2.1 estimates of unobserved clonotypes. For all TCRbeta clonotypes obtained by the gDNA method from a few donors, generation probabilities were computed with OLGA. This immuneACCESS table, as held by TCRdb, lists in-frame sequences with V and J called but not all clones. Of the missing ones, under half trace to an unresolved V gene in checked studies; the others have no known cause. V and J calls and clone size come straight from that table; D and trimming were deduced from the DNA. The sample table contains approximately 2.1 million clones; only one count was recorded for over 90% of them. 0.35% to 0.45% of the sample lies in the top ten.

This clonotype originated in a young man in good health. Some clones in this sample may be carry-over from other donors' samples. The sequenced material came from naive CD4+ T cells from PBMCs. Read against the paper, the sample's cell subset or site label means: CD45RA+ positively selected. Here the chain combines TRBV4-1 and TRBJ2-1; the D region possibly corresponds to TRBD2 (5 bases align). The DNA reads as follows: TGCGCCAGCAGCCAAGATCATGAGCGGCCCCTCCACAATGAGCAGTTCTTC. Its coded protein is CASSQDHERPLHNEQFF.